The text below deals with one T cell receptor (beta chain). Its antigen is not known. V dropped 8 bases and J dropped 0; count of bases not matched to a gene: 2. This CDR3 has 15 amino acids. In germline, CDR1 is MNHEY, CDR2 SMNVEV (reference sequence). MiXCR, applied by TCRdb to the 5' RACE reads, yields one record per CDR3 protein. The data contain 50,000 to 65,000 distinct CDR3 sequences, more than 25% of them singletons. Broader study findings: In terms of TCR gene usage, tumor memory CD4+ T cells clustered together with blood and lymph node memory CD4+ cells, as well as with lymph node naive CD4+ cells.

The rearrangement links TRBV27 to TRBJ1-6; 9 nucleotides match TRBD1. The sequencing sample was made of tumor-infiltrating memory CD4+ T cells sorted from the breast tumor. The sample's subset: memory CD4+ T cells, CD4+CD45RO+CD25-. The receptor's source is a female donor with breast cancer. The CDR3 sequence is CASGQGFSYNSPLHF. As DNA, the CDR3 is TGTGCCAGCGGACAGGGGTTCTCCTATAATTCACCCCTCCACTTT.